Below are 26 T cell receptor beta chains sequenced from a single sample in a study of blood T cells in healthy people across ages. A second PCR of 7 to 11 cycles used a sample-barcoded 5' primer and a J-beta primer mix. TCRdb reprocessed the 5' RACE reads via MiXCR and lists one record per CDR3 protein. The table has 550,000 to 600,000 distinct CDR3 sequences, 25% to 30% seen once; the top ten hold under 20%. The sequencing sample was made of blood. Source of these receptors: a woman in her sixties or seventies in good health.

V is TRBV15 and J is TRBJ2-4; D might be TRBD1 or TRBD2, each matching 5 bases. Germline loops: CDR1 LNHNV, CDR2 YYDKDF (reference sequence). Trimming cost V 9 bases and J 3 bases, with 18 bases left between them. CDR3 length: 15 residues. The CDR3 region has the DNA TGTGCCACTTCAGATCCTTCTGGGGGCAAAAACATTCAGTACTTC. Translating gives CATSDPSGGKNIQYF.

The chain recombines TRBV7-2 with TRBJ1-2; 7 nucleotides line up with TRBD1. This CDR3 has 16 residues. Germline V gene data show CDR1 as SGHTA and CDR2 as FQGNSA. J gave up 0 bases and V 4 bases, and 8 bases lay outside the gene matches. The CDR3 loop is CASSSGTARANYGYTF. DNA of the CDR3: TGTGCCAGCAGCTCTGGGACAGCCAGAGCTAACTATGGCTACACCTTC.

The gene calls are TRBV6-5 and TRBJ2-5; D unresolved. Trimming removed 4 bases at V and 4 bases at J, with 16 bases between. From germline, CDR1 is MNHEY and CDR2 SVGAGI. The CDR3 extends over 15 amino acids. CDR3 coding DNA: TGTGCCAGCAGTTCCGGCCGACGAGTCGGAGAGACCCAGTACTTC. Amino acids: CASSSGRRVGETQYF.

J is TRBJ1-1 and V is TRBV6-1, with a tentative D call TRBD1 (5 bases). The germline gives CDR1 MNHNS, CDR2 SASEGT. This CDR3 comprises 15 residues. Trimming took 6 bases from V and 5 from J, leaving 19 bases between them. DNA of the CDR3: TGTGCCAGCAGCGACTACTGGACAAACCCTACTGAAGCTTTCTTT. Its protein product is CASSDYWTNPTEAFF.

This clonotype was detected only a few times. The V call is TRBV2, the J call TRBJ2-7; weak D call: TRBD1 (6 bases). The V gene's germline CDR1 is SNHLY and CDR2 FYNNEI. V was shortened by 4 bases and J by 7 bases, with 8 bases between the two germline ends. The CDR3 loop spans 11 amino acids. The CDR3 loop reads CASSGGGEQYF. CDR3 nucleotide sequence: TGTGCCAGCAGTGGAGGGGGAGAGCAGTACTTC.

This chain joins TRBV20-1 and TRBJ1-4, with D possibly TRBD1 on 6 matching bases. The CDR3 length is 14 residues. Germline V gene lookup returns CDR1 DFQATT and CDR2 SNEGSKA (reference sequence). This CDR3 reads CRARGGGTNEKLFF. CDR3 in DNA: TGCAGAGCCCGAGGGGGTGGAACTAATGAAAAACTGTTTTTT.

The chain recombines TRBV10-3 with TRBJ1-1; 9 bases agree with TRBD1. Germline trimming cut 8 bases from V and 3 bases from J; bases unmatched to any gene: 10. Germline CDR1 reads ENHRY; CDR2 reads SYGVKD. CDR3 length equals 15 residues. The CDR3 DNA is TGTGCCATCGGAAGAACAGGGGGCACTGACACTGAAGCTTTCTTT. Residues: CAIGRTGGTDTEAFF.

The chain is built from TRBV20-1 and TRBJ2-3; D perhaps matches TRBD2 (6 bases). The length of the CDR3 is 14 residues. CDR1 DFQATT and CDR2 SNEGSKA come from the germline V gene (reference sequence). Trimming removed 2 bases from V and 6 bases from J, with 15 bases in between. The DNA for the CDR3 is TGCAGTGCTAGACCGGGAGAACCGACGGATACGCAGTATTTT. Its protein is CSARPGEPTDTQYF.

This clonotype was recorded a few times. The rearrangement links TRBV6-4 to TRBJ2-2; D unresolved. V lost 0 bases to trimming and J lost 7 bases, with 3 bases between them. Germline V lookup: CDR1 MRHNA, CDR2 SNTAGT. This CDR3 spans 12 amino acids. The DNA for the CDR3 is TGTGCCAGCAGTGACTCAGTCGGGGAGCTGTTTTTT. Translating gives CASSDSVGELFF.

The J gene is TRBJ2-5, the V gene TRBV7-2; TRBD1 aligns across 10 bases. The CDR3 spans 14 residues. CDR1 is SGHTA, CDR2 FQGNSA, per germline. V trimming: 5 bases; J trimming: 3 bases; junction bases outside the gene matches: 3. The DNA for the CDR3 is TGTGCCAGCAGCCTGGACAGGGGGGAAGAGACCCAGTACTTC. Protein: CASSLDRGEETQYF.

The genes are TRBV12-3 or TRBV12-4 and TRBJ1-5, with a possible D match to TRBD1 (5 bases). V dropped 5 bases and J dropped 6 bases, with 14 bases sitting between them. The CDR3 is 14 amino acids. CDR3 in DNA: TGTGCCAGCAGTATCGGACACGCGGGTCAGCCCCAGCATTTT. Translating gives CASSIGHAGQPQHF.

The chain is built from TRBV20-1 and TRBJ2-3; no reliable D call. The CDR3 runs to 13 residues. V was clipped by 1 base and J by 0 bases, with 5 bases between them. CDR1 and CDR2 from the germline V gene are DFQATT and SNEGSKA (reference sequence). The CDR3 spells CSARGVSTDTQYF. As DNA, the CDR3 is TGCAGTGCTAGAGGTGTGAGCACAGATACGCAGTATTTT.

This clonotype was recorded only once. The rearrangement joins TRBV29-1 to TRBJ2-1, with 9 bases identical to TRBD2. Germline CDR1 reads SQVTM; CDR2 reads ANQGSEA. The V and J ends lost 0 bases and 2 bases, in that order; junction bases with no gene match: 8. This CDR3 is 17 amino acids long. The CDR3 region is CSVEDVWRGGAYNEQFF. CDR3 bases: TGCAGCGTTGAAGATGTATGGCGCGGGGGGGCCTACAATGAGCAGTTCTTC.

On this clonotype itself: One end of the junction varies from germline; a read error may be responsible. The V and J genes are TRBV10-2 and TRBJ2-1; a possible D gene is TRBD2 (5 bases). Germline CDR1 WSHSY, CDR2 SAAADI. This CDR3 region has 13 residues. CDR3 nucleotides: TGCGCCTCGAGGGCTAGCCACTACAATGAGCAATTCTTC. It is translated as CASRASHYNEQFF.

This chain joins TRBV6-6 and TRBJ2-7; TRBD1 agrees at 11 bases. The germline V gene encodes CDR1 MNHNY and CDR2 SVGAGI (reference sequence). CDR3 length: 14 residues. V trimming: 8 bases; J trimming: 3 bases; junction bases outside the gene matches: 6. This CDR3 is CASAGTGGIYEQYF. CDR3 in DNA: TGTGCCAGCGCCGGGACAGGGGGTATCTACGAGCAGTACTTC.

This clonotype was counted a few times. An end of the junction differs from the germline gene, which may be a read error. This chain uses TRBV9 with TRBJ1-2; D ambiguous. The CDR3 spans 15 residues. Germline loops: CDR1 SGDLS, CDR2 YYNGEE. CDR3 nucleotides: TGTGCCGGCAGCCAATTAAACGGGGAGGGCTATGGCTACACCTTC. The encoded protein is CAGSQLNGEGYGYTF.

CDR3 protein: CSVARGRGATDTQYF. In nucleotides, the CDR3 is TGCAGTGTCGCGAGGGGGAGAGGGGCTACAGATACGCAGTATTTT. This chain links TRBV20-1 with TRBJ2-3; the D gene is possibly TRBD1 (6 bases). CDR1 and CDR2 from the germline V gene are DFQATT and SNEGSKA (reference sequence). There are 15 residues in the CDR3. V lost 7 bases and J lost 3, with 20 bases in between.

The J gene is TRBJ2-1, the V gene TRBV12-3 or TRBV12-4, with 12 bases fitting TRBD2. CDR3 length: 17 residues. J lost 2 bases, V lost 2 bases, and 4 bases had no gene match. The CDR3: CASSLSSGGVTYNEQFF. CDR3 nucleotides: TGTGCCAGCAGTTTATCTAGCGGGGGGGTAACCTACAATGAGCAGTTCTTC.

This clonotype was picked up a small number of times. The DNA for the CDR3 is TGTGCCAGCAGTTTAGCCCCTCGGAGCGGGGGACCCTACGAGCAGTACTTC. This translates into CASSLAPRSGGPYEQYF. The rearrangement uses TRBV28 and TRBJ2-5, with 8 bases identical to TRBD2. The last part of the DNA fits TRBJ2-7 better; the J call may be wrong. CDR3 length: 17 amino acids. Looked up from germline, CDR1 is MDHEN and CDR2 is SYDVKM.

This clonotype was detected only a few times. The CDR3 bases are TGTGCCAGTAGGTCCTTAAACACCGGGGAGCTGTTTTTT. Amino acids: CASRSLNTGELFF. This rearrangement joins TRBV19 to TRBJ2-2; D gene unclear. Looked up from germline, CDR1 is LNHDA and CDR2 is SQIVND (reference sequence). V was cut by 6 bases and J by 2 bases, with 7 bases left in between. This CDR3 spans 13 amino acids.

This chain connects TRBV7-2 to TRBJ2-7, with 7 bases aligning to TRBD2. The J segment lost 4 bases and the V segment lost 5 bases, leaving 11 bases of the junction unmatched. The CDR3 contains 15 residues. Germline lookup yields CDR1 SGHTA and CDR2 FQGNSA. CDR3 residues: CASSPAGDSFYEQYF. The CDR3 DNA reads as TGTGCCAGCAGCCCGGCGGGGGACTCATTTTACGAGCAGTACTTC. Full variable domain (rest looked up from reference TRBV7-2 and TRBJ2-7): GAGVSQSPSNKVTEKGKDVELRCDPISGHTALYWYRQSLGQGLEFLIYFQGNSAPDKSGLPSDRFSAERTGGSVSTLTIQRTQQEDSAVYLCASSPAGDSFYEQYFGPGTRLTVT.

Comments on this clonotype: This CDR3 fails to terminate in the conserved phenylalanine or tryptophan, so it likely reflects a read error. No DNA is shown, since the ends of the CDR3 on it are uncertain; the CDR3 is the one TCRdb lists. The chain links TRBV7-3 to TRBJ2-1. Including both end residues, the CDR3 is 15 amino acids long. The germline V gene encodes CDR1 SGHTA and CDR2 FQGTGA. CDR3 loop: CASSRQHGPVNEQSL.

The table lists this clonotype with many counts. The chain recombines TRBV20-1 with TRBJ2-1; 7 bases agree with TRBD1. The V and J ends lost 5 bases and 0 bases, in that order; junction bases with no gene match: 4. The CDR3 has 14 residues. CDR1 is DFQATT, CDR2 SNEGSKA, per germline (reference sequence). The CDR3 sequence is CSARDSLSYNEQFF. The CDR3 DNA is TGCAGTGCTCGGGACAGCCTCTCCTACAATGAGCAGTTCTTC.

This chain links TRBV4-3 with TRBJ2-1; unclear D gene. Trimming took 0 bases from V and 6 from J, leaving 18 bases between them. The length of the CDR3 is 17 residues. CDR1 LGHNA and CDR2 YSLEER come from the germline V gene. The CDR3 DNA is TGCGCCAGCAGCCAAGAGCCAACCGGACCAGACTTCAATGAGCAGTTCTTC. Translation gives CASSQEPTGPDFNEQFF.

In its sample, this clonotype was seen a few times. The chain carries TRBV10-3 and TRBJ2-5; D is uncertain. The better agreement between TRBJ2-7 and the DNA end casts doubt on the J call. CDR1 and CDR2 from the germline V gene are ENHRY and SYGVKD. This CDR3 is built from 14 residues. The CDR3: CATEDPPGAYEQYF. The CDR3 DNA reads TGTGCCACCGAGGACCCCCCCGGCGCCTACGAGCAGTACTTC.

The chain links TRBV4-2 to TRBJ2-6; 10 bases are a match to TRBD1. V lost 2 bases, J lost 4 bases, and 5 bases stayed unmatched. The CDR3 has 17 residues. Germline V gene lookup returns CDR1 LGHNA and CDR2 YNFKEQ. The chain's CDR3 is CASSQSTGGGGANVLTF. The CDR3 DNA reads TGTGCCAGCAGCCAATCGACAGGGGGCGGCGGGGCCAACGTCCTGACTTTC.